This T cell receptor beta chain was captured in a study of blood T cell repertoires in COVID-19 (dated by TCRdb to the early 2020s). With regard to the full study: The collaborator samples originated in the United States, Italy and Spain and spanned the acute and convalescent phases of COVID-19. The prospective study material was composed of cDNA or gDNA derived from T cells, B-cell-depleted T cells, or PBMCs. Subjects who had been exposed to COVID-19, were actively infected with it, or had recovered from it provided the deeply sampled blood TCRbeta repertoires that made up the dataset. The repertoires were released in a freely available public database intended as a resource for research on the immune response to SARS-CoV-2. Samples came from the ongoing ImmuneRACE study (first 160 participants) plus 1,254 subjects from 6 global collaborators. Sample metadata almost always included a de-identified subject ID, COVID-19 status, age in years and sex. Where available, HLA class I and class II types were obtained from metadata supplied by the sample provider rather than from assay-based typing. The paper's findings and limits, for the study overall: Clinical and demographic metadata were provided uncurated, with the amount varying by source and participant.

The immunoSEQ Assay, a bias-controlled multiplex PCR, was used to amplify TCRbeta CDR3 regions from genomic DNA. Regarding the original processing steps: Within the assay, amplification of reference gene primers was used to estimate how many nucleated cells each sample contained. To quantify the absolute abundance of each unique TCRbeta CDR3 rearrangement, sequence reads were collapsed and filtered. For each sample, productive Simpson clonality was calculated by taking the square root of Simpson's diversity index across productive rearrangements. In its TCRdb copy, this immuneACCESS table keeps in-frame sequences only and misses some clones. Where compared with another copy, unresolved V genes explain less than half of these, and the others have no known cause. The D gene and trimming were derived from the DNA, and the V and J assignments and clone size from that table. The table for this sample lists about 270,000 clones; over 75% of them were counted only once. 9.1% of the sample goes to the ten largest clones.

Of note for this clone: Its antigen specificity is not known. The input lacks base qualities; no much larger clone sits a single base away.

Enrolling through a virtual design, the prospective study's participants ranged in age from about 18 to 89 years and lived across around 25 United States geographic areas. Cohort assignment in the prospective study relied on participant-reported clinical history from a screening survey and a study questionnaire. In the prospective study, mobile phlebotomists collected whole blood, serum and a nasopharyngeal or oropharyngeal swab from each participant. Prospective study participants could optionally give additional blood draws and questionnaires over an approximately two-month period. Prospective study blood samples were shipped either frozen or at room temperature before DNA extraction. Per the germline V gene (reference sequence), LGHDT is the CDR1 and YNNKEL is the CDR2. For this chain, trimming is 4 bases at the V end and 2 bases at the J end, and the number of junction bases without a gene match is 5. The CDR3 runs 15 residues from the cysteine to the phenylalanine. Only CDR3 DNA remains: 45 bases, in frame from the first base.

Sequencing was carried out using PBMCs or T cells enriched from blood (not recorded which). The V and J segments used are TRBV3-1 (or the pseudogene TRBV3-2) and TRBJ1-3, and 7 junction bases match TRBD1. The TCR was taken from a woman between 45 and 60 years old with acute COVID-19. The DNA sequence reads TGTGCCAGCAGCCCCGGGACAGACCCTGGAAACACCATATATTTT. Translation gives CASSPGTDPGNTIYF.